This TCR beta chain was sequenced during a study of cytomegalovirus exposure and HLA in healthy donors. Study outcomes and limitations: A later examination showed that TCR association rates differed by HLA locus, with DRB1 most and HLA-C fewest.

As concerns this clone: The antigen is not known.

The PCR was carried out with 60 Vbeta primers and 13 Jbeta primers. Data came from immunoSEQ multiplex PCR; TCRdb stores just in-frame clones and leaves some out. The data contain about 160,000 clones, about 64% of them seen just once; the ten biggest clones take up approximately 6.6%. J lost 6 bases, V lost 0 bases, and 9 bases had no gene match. This CDR3 has 17 amino acids. Germline CDR1 and CDR2: LGHNA and YNFKEQ. The clonotype originates from a woman aged 55 to 70 in good health and CMV-seropositive. The chain employs TRBV4-2 and TRBJ2-4, with 9 bases identical to TRBD1. The sample was PBMCs. The CDR3 protein is CASSQDQGTGWGNIQYF. The CDR3 coding sequence is TGTGCCAGCAGCCAAGATCAAGGGACAGGGTGGGGAAACATTCAGTACTTC.